Listed here are 2 T cell receptor beta chains from one sample, sequenced in a study of CD8+CD57+ T cells in acquired aplastic anemia. The patients chosen for sequencing had shown expansion of CD8+CD57+ cells (detected by flow cytometry). It was genomic DNA that served as the template for profiling TCR beta VDJ and CDR3. TCRdb fed the reads into MiXCR, producing one record per CDR3 protein. The sample records 200,000 to 300,000 distinct CDR3 sequences, less than 85% being singletons. Sequencing used sorted CD4+, CD8+, or CD8+CD57+ T cells (not recorded which) from PBMCs. All receptors come from a human donor with aplastic anemia.

In the case of this clonotype: The conserved phenylalanine or tryptophan is not found at the CDR3 terminus, so this likely reflects a read error. It is unclear where the CDR3 begins or ends on the DNA, so no DNA is shown, and the CDR3 is as TCRdb lists it. The chain couples TRBV9 to TRBJ1-1. In germline, CDR1 is SGDLS, CDR2 YYNGEE. Including both end residues, the CDR3 is 13 amino acids long. The CDR3: CASSVGTARKQLL.

Concerning this clonotype itself: One junction end disagrees with the germline gene, perhaps due to a read error. V usage is TRBV12-3 or TRBV12-4 and J usage is TRBJ2-3; tentatively, D is TRBD2 (5 bases). CDR3 length: 14 residues. The CDR3 region has the DNA TGTGCCAGCAGCTTAGGGTACGTGCCCGACTATGGGTACTTT. It is translated as CASSLGYVPDYGYF.